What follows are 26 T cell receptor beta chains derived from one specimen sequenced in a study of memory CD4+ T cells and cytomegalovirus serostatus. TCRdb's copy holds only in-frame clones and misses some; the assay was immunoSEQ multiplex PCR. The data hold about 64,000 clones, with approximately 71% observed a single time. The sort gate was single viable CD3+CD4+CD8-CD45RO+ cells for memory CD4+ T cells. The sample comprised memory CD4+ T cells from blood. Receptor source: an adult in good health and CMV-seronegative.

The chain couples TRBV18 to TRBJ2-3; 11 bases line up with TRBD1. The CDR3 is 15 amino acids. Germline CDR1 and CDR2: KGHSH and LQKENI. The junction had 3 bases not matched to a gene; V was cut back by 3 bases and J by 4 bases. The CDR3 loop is CASSPQGQGADTQYF. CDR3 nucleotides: TGTGCCAGCTCACCCCAGGGACAGGGGGCAGATACGCAGTATTTT.

CDR3 sequence reads: CASSIQGKLLRSGANVLTF. The CDR3 nucleotides read TGTGCCAGTAGTATCCAGGGTAAATTGTTAAGATCTGGGGCCAACGTCCTGACTTTC. J is TRBJ2-6 and V is TRBV19; possible D gene TRBD1, 5 bases. The CDR3 consists of 19 residues. Germline loops: CDR1 LNHDA, CDR2 SQIVND (reference sequence). V lost 3 bases and J 1 base, leaving 19 bases between the germline ends.

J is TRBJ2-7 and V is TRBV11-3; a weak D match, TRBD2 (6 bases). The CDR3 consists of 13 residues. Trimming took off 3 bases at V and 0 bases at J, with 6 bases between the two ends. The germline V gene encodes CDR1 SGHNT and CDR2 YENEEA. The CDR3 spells CASSLGGSYEQYF. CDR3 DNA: TGTGCCAGCAGCTTGGGGGGCTCCTACGAGCAGTACTTC.

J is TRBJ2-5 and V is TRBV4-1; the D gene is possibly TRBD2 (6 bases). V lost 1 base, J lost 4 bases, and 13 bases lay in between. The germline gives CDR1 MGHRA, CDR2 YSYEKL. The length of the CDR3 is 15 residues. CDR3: CASSQAGLTRETQYF. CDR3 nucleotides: TGCGCCAGCAGCCAAGCGGGACTTACGCGAGAGACCCAGTACTTC.

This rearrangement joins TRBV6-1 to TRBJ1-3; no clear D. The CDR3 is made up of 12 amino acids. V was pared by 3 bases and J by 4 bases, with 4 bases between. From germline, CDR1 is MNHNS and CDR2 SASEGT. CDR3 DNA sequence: TGTGCCAGCAGTGAGACAGGAAACACCATATATTTT. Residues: CASSETGNTIYF.

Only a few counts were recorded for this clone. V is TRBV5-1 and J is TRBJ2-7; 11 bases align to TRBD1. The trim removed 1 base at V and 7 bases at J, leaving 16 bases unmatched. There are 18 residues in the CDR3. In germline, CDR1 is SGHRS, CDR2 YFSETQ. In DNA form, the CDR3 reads TGCGCCAGCAGCTTGAAGGGTCCGGGACAGGGGGTGGGAGGGGAGCAGTACTTC. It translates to CASSLKGPGQGVGGEQYF.

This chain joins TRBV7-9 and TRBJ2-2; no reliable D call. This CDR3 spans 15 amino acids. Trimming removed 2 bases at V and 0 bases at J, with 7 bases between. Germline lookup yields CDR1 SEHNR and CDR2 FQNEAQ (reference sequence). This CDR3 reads CASSLYIANTGELFF. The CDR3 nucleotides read TGTGCCAGCAGCTTATACATCGCGAACACCGGGGAGCTGTTTTTT.

CDR3 nucleotide sequence: TGTGCCAGCAGCTTAGGCAGGGGGAGTGAGACCCAGTACTTC. Amino acids: CASSLGRGSETQYF. This chain joins TRBV11-2 and TRBJ2-5; TRBD1 aligns across 7 bases. The CDR3 sequence is 14 residues long. The germline V gene encodes CDR1 SGHAT and CDR2 FQNNGV. V lost 1 base and J lost 5; bases outside the gene matches: 4.

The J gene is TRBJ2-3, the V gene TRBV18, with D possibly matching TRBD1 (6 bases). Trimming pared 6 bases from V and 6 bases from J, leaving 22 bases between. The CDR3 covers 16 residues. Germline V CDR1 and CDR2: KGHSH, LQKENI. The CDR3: CASSPTLKGERDTQYF. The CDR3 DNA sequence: TGTGCCAGCTCCCCCACGTTGAAGGGGGAGAGGGATACGCAGTATTTT. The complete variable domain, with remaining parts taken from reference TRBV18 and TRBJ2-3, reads NAGVMQNPRHLVRRRGQEARLRCSPMKGHSHVYWYRQLPEEGLKFMVYLQKENIIDESGMPKERFSAEFPKEGPSILRIQQVVRGDSAAYFCASSPTLKGERDTQYFGPGTRLTVL.

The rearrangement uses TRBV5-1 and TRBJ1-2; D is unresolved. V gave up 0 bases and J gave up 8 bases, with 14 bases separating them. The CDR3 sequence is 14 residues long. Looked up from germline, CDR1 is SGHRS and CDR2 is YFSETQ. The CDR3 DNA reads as TGCGCCAGCAGCTTGGACAGCGCTGGATGGGGCTACACCTTC. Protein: CASSLDSAGWGYTF.

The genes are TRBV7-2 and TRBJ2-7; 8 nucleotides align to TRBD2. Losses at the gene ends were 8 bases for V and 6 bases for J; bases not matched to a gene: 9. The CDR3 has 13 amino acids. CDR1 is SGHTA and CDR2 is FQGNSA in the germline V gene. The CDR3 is CASRRAGVPEQYF. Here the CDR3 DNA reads TGTGCCAGCCGGCGAGCGGGAGTACCCGAGCAGTACTTC. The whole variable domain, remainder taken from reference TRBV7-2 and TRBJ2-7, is GAGVSQSPSNKVTEKGKDVELRCDPISGHTALYWYRQSLGQGLEFLIYFQGNSAPDKSGLPSDRFSAERTGGSVSTLTIQRTQQEDSAVYLCASRRAGVPEQYFGPGTRLTVT.

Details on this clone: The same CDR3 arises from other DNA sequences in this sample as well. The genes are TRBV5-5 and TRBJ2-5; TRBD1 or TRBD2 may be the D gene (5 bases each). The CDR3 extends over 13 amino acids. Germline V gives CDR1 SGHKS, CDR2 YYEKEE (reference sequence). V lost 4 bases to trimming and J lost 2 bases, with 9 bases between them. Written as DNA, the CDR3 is TGTGCCAGCAGCGGGACGGATCAAGAGACCCAGTACTTC. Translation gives CASSGTDQETQYF.

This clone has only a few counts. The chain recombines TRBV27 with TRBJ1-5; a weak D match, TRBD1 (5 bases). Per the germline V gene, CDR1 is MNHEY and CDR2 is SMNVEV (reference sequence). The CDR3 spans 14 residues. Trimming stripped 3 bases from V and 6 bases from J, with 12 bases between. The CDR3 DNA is TGTGCCAGCAGTTTGGGACTTTGGGGTCAGCCCCAGCATTTT. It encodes CASSLGLWGQPQHF.

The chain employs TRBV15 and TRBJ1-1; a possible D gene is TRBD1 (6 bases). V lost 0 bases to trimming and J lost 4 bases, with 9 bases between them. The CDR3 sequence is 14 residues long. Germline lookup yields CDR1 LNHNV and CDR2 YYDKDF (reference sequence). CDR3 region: CATSRDQGFTEAFF. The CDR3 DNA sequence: TGTGCCACCAGCAGAGACCAGGGGTTCACTGAAGCTTTCTTT.

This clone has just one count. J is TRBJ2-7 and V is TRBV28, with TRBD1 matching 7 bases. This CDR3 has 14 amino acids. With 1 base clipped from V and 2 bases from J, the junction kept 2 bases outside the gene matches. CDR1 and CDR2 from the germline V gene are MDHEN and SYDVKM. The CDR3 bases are TGTGCCAGCAGTTTATACAGGGGCCCCTACGAGCAGTACTTC. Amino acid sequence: CASSLYRGPYEQYF.

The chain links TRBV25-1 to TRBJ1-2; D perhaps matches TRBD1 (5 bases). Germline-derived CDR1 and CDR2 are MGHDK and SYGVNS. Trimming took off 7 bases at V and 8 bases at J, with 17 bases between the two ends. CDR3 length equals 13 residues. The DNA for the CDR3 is TGTGCCAGCACCCGGGACGCCCTAGGGGGCTACACCTTC. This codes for CASTRDALGGYTF.

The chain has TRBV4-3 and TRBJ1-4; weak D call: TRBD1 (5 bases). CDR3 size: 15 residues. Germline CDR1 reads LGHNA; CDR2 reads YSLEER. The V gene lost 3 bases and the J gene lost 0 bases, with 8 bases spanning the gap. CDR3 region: CASSHDRSTNEKLFF. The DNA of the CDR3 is TGCGCCAGCAGCCATGACAGATCAACTAATGAAAAACTGTTTTTT.

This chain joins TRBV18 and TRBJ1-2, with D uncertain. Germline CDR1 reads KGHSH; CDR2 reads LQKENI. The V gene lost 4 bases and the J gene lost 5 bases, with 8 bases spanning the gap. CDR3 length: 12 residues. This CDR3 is CASSQDSYGYTF. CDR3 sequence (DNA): TGTGCCAGCTCACAGGACTCATATGGCTACACCTTC.

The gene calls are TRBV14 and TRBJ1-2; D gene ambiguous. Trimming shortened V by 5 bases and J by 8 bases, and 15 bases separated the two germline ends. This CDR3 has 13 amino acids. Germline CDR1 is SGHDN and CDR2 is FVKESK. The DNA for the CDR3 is TGTGCCAGCAGCTTACTCCCAACGGTGGGCTACACCTTC. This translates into CASSLLPTVGYTF.

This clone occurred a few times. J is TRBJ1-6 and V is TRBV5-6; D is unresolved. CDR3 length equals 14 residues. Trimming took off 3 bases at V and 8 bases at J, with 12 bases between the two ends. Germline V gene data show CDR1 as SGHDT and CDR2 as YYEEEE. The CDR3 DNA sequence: TGTGCCAGCAGCTCGGAAACCTCGGATTCACCCCTCCACTTT. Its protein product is CASSSETSDSPLHF.

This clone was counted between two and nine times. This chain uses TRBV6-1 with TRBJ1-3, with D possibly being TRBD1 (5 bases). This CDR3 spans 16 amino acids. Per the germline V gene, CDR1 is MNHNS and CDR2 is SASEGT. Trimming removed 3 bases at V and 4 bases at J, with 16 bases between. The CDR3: CASSELRGSAGNTIYF. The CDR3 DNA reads TGTGCCAGCAGTGAGTTGAGGGGATCGGCCGGAAACACCATATATTTT.

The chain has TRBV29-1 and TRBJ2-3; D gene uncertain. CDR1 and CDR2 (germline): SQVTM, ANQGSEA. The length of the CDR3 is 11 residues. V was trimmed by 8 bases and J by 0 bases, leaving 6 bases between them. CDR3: CSHISTDTQYF. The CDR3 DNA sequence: TGCAGCCACATTAGCACAGATACGCAGTATTTT.

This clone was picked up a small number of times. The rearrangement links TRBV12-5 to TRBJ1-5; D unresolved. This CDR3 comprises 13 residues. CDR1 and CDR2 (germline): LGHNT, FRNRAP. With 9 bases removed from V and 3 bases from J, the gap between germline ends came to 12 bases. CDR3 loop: CASTSQPNQPQHF. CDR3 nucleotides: TGTGCTAGCACATCACAGCCCAATCAGCCCCAGCATTTT. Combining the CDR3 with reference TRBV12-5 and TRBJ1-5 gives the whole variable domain DARVTQTPRHKVTEMGQEVTMRCQPILGHNTVFWYRQTMMQGLELLAYFRNRAPLDDSGMPKDRFSAEMPDATLATLKIQPSEPRDSAVYFCASTSQPNQPQHFGDGTRLSIL.

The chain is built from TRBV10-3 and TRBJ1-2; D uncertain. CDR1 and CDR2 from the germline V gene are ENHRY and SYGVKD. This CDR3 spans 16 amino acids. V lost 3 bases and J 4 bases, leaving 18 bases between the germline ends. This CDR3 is CAISDSIGVGGYGYTF. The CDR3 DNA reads TGTGCCATCAGTGATTCGATCGGGGTTGGCGGCTATGGCTACACCTTC.

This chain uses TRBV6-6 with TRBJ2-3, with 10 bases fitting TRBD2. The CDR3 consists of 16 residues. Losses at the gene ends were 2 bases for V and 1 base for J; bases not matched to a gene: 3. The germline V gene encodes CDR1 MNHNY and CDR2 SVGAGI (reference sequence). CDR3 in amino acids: CASSYGLAGGTDTQYF. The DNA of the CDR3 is TGTGCCAGCAGTTACGGGCTAGCGGGGGGCACAGATACGCAGTATTTT.

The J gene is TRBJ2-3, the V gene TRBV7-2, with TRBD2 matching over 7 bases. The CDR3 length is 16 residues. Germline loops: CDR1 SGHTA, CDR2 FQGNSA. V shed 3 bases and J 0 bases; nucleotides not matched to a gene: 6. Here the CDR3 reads CASSFGGGASTDTQYF. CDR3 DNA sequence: TGTGCCAGCAGCTTCGGGGGAGGGGCAAGCACAGATACGCAGTATTTT.